This T cell receptor beta chain was identified in a study of CD8+ T cells in alopecia areata. Study results and caveats: Clonality was higher in lesional than normal scalp, especially in alopecia totalis/universalis. Scalp data also include sequences from resident alphabeta T cells of normal skin. Patients displayed less clarity in TCR sharing than mice, a finding possibly related to HLA.

A note on this clone: The target antigen is unknown.

Extracted RNA was reverse transcribed, and the resulting cDNA served as sequencing template. Only in-frame clones appear in the TCRdb table, and some are missing; sequencing was by immunoSEQ multiplex PCR. The sample includes under 4,000 clones, approximately 74% of them seen just once. Germline V lookup: CDR1 SGHVS, CDR2 FNYEAQ. The V end was cut by 1 base, the J end by 5 bases, with 11 bases between. The CDR3 extends over 14 amino acids. The TCR comes from a human donor in good health. The chain uses TRBV7-6 and TRBJ1-1; unclear D gene. Sequencing used skin. The CDR3 bases are TGTGCCAGCAGCTTAGGAGGTTTCCGAACTGAAGCTTTCTTT. It codes for CASSLGGFRTEAFF.